This note documents a single TCR beta chain sequence. Original processing methods: The authors estimated nucleated cell counts from reference gene primer amplification. Sequencing was performed with immunoSEQ multiplex PCR; in TCRdb, only in-frame clones are kept and a portion is missing. D and trimming come from the DNA, and the V and J calls and clone size come from that table. The sample yields 200,000 to 250,000 clones, approximately 90% seen once. The data were taken from a study of blood T cell repertoires in COVID-19. Study background: The United States, Italy and Spain provided the acute and convalescent COVID-19 samples.

Germline V gene sequence: CDR1 LNHDA, CDR2 SQIVND (reference sequence). V was clipped by 5 bases and J by 4 bases, with 11 bases between them. The CDR3 is made up of 13 amino acids. The sample taken for sequencing was PBMCs or T cells enriched from blood (not recorded which). The sequence came from a woman under 30 who had recovered from COVID-19. V usage is TRBV19 and J usage is TRBJ1-2; weak D call: TRBD1 (6 bases). The CDR3 loop is CASSLGTLYGYTF. The CDR3 DNA is TGTGCCAGTAGTTTGGGGACACTCTATGGCTACACCTTC.